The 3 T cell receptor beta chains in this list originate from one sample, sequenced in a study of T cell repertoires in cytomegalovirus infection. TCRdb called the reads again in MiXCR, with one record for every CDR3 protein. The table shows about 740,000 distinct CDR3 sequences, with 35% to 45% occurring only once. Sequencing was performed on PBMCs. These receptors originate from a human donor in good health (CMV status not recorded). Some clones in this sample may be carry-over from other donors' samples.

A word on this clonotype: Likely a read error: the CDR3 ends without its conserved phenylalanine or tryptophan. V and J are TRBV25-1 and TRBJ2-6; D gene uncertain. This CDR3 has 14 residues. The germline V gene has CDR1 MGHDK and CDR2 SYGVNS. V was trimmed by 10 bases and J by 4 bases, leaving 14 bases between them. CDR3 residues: CAMAPSRGANVLTL. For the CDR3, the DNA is TGTGCCATGGCCCCCTCTCGGGGGGCCAACGTCCTGACTTTA.

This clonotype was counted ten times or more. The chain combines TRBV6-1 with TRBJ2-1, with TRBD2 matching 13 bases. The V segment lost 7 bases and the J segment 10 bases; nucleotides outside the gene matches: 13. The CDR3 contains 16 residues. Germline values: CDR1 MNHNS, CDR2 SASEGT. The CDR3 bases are TGTGCCAGCACCAAAGGGACTAGCGGGATATCCCGGGAGCAGTTCTTC. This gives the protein CASTKGTSGISREQFF.

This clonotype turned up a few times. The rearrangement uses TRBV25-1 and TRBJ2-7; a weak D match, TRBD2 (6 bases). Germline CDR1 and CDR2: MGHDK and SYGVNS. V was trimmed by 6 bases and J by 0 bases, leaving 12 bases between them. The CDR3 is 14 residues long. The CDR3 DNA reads TGTGCCAGCAGACCTAGCGATCGCTCCTACGAGCAGTACTTC. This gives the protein CASRPSDRSYEQYF.